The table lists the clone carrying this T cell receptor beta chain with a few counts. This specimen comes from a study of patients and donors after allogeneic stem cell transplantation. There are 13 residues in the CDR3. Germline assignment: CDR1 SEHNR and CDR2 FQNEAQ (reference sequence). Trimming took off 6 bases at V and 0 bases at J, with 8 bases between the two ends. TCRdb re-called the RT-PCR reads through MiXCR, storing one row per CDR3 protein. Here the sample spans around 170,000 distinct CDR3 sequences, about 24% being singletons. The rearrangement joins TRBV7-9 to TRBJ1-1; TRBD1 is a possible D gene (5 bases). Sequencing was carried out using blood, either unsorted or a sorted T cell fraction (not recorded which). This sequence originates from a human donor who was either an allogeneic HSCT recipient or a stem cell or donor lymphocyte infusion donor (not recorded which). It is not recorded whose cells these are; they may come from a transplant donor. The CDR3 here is CASRLGLNTEAFF. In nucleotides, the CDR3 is TGTGCCAGCAGATTGGGGCTGAACACTGAAGCTTTCTTT. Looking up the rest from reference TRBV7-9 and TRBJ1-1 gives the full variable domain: DTGVSQNPRHKITKRGQNVTFRCDPISEHNRLYWYRQTLGQGPEFLTYFQNEAQLEKSRLLSDRFSAERPKGSFSTLEIQRTEQGDSAMYLCASRLGLNTEAFFGQGTRLTVV.